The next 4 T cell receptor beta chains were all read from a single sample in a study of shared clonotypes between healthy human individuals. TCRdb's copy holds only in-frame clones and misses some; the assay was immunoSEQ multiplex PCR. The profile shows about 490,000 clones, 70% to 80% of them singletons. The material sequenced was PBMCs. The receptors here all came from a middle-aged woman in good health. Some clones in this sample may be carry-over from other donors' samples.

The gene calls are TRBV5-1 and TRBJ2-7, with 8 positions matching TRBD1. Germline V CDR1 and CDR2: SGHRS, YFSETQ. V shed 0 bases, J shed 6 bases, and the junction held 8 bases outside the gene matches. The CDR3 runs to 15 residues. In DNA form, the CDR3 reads TGCGCCAGCAGCTTGGGGACAGGGACAGGAATCGAGCAGTACTTC. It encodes CASSLGTGTGIEQYF.

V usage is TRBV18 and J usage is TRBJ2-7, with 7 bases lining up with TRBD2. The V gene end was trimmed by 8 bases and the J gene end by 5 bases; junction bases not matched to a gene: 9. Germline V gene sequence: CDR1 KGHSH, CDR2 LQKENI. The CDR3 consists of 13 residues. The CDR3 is CASHASGGDEQYF. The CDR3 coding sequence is TGTGCCAGCCATGCTAGCGGAGGGGACGAGCAGTACTTC.

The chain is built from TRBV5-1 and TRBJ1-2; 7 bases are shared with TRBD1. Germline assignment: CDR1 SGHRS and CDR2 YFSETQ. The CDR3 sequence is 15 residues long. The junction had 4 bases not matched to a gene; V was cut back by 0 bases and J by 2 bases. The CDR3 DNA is TGCGCCAGCAGCTTGGCCCGGACAGGCAACTATGGCTACACCTTC. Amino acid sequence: CASSLARTGNYGYTF.

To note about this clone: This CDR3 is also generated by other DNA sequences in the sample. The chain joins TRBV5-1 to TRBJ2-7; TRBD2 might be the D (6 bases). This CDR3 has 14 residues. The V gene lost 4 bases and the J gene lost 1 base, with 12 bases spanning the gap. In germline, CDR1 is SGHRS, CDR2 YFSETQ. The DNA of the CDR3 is TGCGCCAGCAGCCTAGTTGGGGGGTCCTACGAGCAGTACTTC. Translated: CASSLVGGSYEQYF.